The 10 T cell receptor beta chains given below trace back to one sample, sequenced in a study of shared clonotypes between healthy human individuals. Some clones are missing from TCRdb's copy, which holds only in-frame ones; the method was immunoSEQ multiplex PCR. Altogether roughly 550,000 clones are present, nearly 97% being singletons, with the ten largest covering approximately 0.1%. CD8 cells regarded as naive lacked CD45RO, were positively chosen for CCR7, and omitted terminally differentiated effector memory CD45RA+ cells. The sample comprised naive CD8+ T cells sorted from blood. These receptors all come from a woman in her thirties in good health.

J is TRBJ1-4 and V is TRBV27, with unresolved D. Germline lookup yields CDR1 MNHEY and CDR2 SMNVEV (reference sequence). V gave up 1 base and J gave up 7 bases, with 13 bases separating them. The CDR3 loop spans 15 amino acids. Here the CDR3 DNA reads TGTGCCAGCAGTTTATTAGGGCAGTCGGGTGAAAAACTGTTTTTT. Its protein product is CASSLLGQSGEKLFF.

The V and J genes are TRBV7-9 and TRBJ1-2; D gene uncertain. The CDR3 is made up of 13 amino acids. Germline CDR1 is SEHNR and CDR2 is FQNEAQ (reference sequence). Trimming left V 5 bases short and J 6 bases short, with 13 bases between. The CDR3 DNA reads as TGTGCCAGCAGCCAGATATCGGGAGATGGCTACACCTTC. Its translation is CASSQISGDGYTF.

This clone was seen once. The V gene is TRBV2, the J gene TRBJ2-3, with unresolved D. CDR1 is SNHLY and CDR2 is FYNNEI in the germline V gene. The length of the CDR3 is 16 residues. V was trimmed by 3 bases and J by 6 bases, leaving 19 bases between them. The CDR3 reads CASSDGASVKGDTQYF. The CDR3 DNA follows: TGTGCCAGCAGTGATGGAGCCAGCGTCAAAGGGGATACGCAGTATTTT.

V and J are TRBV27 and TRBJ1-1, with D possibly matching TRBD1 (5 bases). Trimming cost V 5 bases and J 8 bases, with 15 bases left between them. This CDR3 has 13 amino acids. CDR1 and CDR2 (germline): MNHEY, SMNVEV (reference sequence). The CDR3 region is CASSPGLGVEAFF. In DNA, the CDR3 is TGTGCCAGCAGTCCTGGGTTGGGGGTCGAAGCTTTCTTT.

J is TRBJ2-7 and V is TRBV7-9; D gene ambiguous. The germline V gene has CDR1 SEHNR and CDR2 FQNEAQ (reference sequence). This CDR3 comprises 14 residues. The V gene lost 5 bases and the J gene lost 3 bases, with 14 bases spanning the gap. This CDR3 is CASSRTGDRYEQYF. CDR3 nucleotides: TGTGCCAGCAGCCGGACGGGCGACCGCTACGAGCAGTACTTC. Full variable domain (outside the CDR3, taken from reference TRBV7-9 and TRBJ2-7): DTGVSQNPRHKITKRGQNVTFRCDPISEHNRLYWYRQTLGQGPEFLTYFQNEAQLEKSRLLSDRFSAERPKGSFSTLEIQRTEQGDSAMYLCASSRTGDRYEQYFGPGTRLTVT.

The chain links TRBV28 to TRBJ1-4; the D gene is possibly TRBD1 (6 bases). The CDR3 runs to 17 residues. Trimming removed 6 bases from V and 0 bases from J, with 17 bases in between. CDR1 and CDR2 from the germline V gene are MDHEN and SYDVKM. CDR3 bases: TGTGCCAGCAGCTTAGCTCTGACAGGCGCAACTAATGAAAAACTGTTTTTT. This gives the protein CASSLALTGATNEKLFF.

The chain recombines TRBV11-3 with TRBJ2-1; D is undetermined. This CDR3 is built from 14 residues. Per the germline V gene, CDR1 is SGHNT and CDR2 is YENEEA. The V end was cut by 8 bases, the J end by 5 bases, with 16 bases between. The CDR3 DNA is TGTGCCAGCCGTAACCTTCGGCAGCACAATGAGCAGTTCTTC. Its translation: CASRNLRQHNEQFF.

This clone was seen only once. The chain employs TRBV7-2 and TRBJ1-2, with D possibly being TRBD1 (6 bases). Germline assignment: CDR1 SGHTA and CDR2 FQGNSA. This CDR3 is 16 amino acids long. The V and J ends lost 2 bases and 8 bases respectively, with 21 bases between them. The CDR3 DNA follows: TGTGCCAGCAGCTTATTGGGGGGCAGGTTCCTTGAGGGCTACACCTTC. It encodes CASSLLGGRFLEGYTF. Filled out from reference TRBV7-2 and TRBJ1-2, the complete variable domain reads GAGVSQSPSNKVTEKGKDVELRCDPISGHTALYWYRQSLGQGLEFLIYFQGNSAPDKSGLPSDRFSAERTGGSVSTLTIQRTQQEDSAVYLCASSLLGGRFLEGYTFGSGTRLTVV.

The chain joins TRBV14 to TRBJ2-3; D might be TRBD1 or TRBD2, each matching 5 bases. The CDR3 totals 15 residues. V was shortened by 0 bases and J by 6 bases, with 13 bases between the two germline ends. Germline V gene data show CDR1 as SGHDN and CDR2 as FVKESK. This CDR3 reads CASSQDLGEIDTQYF. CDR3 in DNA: TGTGCCAGCAGCCAAGATCTGGGGGAGATCGATACGCAGTATTTT.

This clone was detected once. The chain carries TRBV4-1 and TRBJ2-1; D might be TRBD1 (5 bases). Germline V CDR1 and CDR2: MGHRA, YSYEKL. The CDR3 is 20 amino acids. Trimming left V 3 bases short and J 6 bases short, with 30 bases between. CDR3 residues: CASSHPRTVQGGVVGNEQFF. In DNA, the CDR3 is TGCGCCAGCAGCCACCCCCGTACGGTGCAGGGTGGGGTGGTGGGCAATGAGCAGTTCTTC.